This T cell receptor beta chain was sequenced in a study of blood T cell repertoires in COVID-19. Study-level background: Sample material is recorded as cDNA or gDNA derived from T cells, B-cell-depleted T cells, or PBMCs.

The table came from immunoSEQ multiplex PCR; TCRdb's copy has only in-frame clones and leaves some out. The sample includes a few hundred thousand clones, around 90% of them seen just once. The sequenced sample was PBMCs or T cells enriched from blood (not recorded which). This sequence originates from a woman aged 25 to 39 who had recovered from COVID-19.

The CDR3 is CASSDGTGGNTIYF. The CDR3 DNA is TGTGCCAGCAGTGATGGGACAGGAGGAAACACCATATATTTT. This rearrangement joins TRBV6-1 to TRBJ1-3; TRBD1 matches at 8 bases. The CDR3 loop spans 14 amino acids. Trimming cost V 3 bases and J 4 bases; bases outside gene matches: 2. Germline V gene data show CDR1 as MNHNS and CDR2 as SASEGT.